Following are 27 T cell receptor beta chains from one sample sequenced in a study of blood T cell repertoires in COVID-19. Sequenced by immunoSEQ multiplex PCR; TCRdb stores in-frame clones only, minus some. The sample shows tens of thousands of clones, approximately 80% of them seen only once. Sequencing was done on a sample of peripheral blood. Source of these receptors: a human donor in a cohort sampled during active COVID-19.

The V gene is TRBV27, the J gene TRBJ1-5, with D uncertain. Per germline, CDR1 MNHEY and CDR2 SMNVEV (reference sequence). V dropped 3 bases and J dropped 3 bases, with 9 bases sitting between them. CDR3 size: 14 residues. The CDR3 here is CASSFGGFNQPQHF. CDR3 in DNA: TGTGCCAGCAGTTTCGGCGGTTTCAATCAGCCCCAGCATTTT.

The chain couples TRBV5-4 to TRBJ1-3, with D maybe TRBD1 (5 bases). Trimming shortened V by 0 bases and J by 0 bases, and 7 bases separated the two germline ends. Germline V lookup: CDR1 SGHNT, CDR2 YYREEE (reference sequence). This CDR3 contains 15 residues. The DNA of the CDR3 is TGTGCCAGCAGCTTGGGGGGGGTCTCTGGAAACACCATATATTTT. As protein: CASSLGGVSGNTIYF. The variable domain in full, completed from reference TRBV5-4 and TRBJ1-3, reads ETGVTQSPTHLIKTRGQQVTLRCSSQSGHNTVSWYQQALGQGPQFIFQYYREEENGRGNFPPRFSGLQFPNYSSELNVNALELDDSALYLCASSLGGVSGNTIYFGEGSWLTVV.

This sequence joins TRBV5-1 and TRBJ2-5, with TRBD2 matching over 10 bases. V lost 1 base and J lost 3; bases outside the gene matches: 3. CDR1 and CDR2 from the germline V gene are SGHRS and YFSETQ. This CDR3 region has 15 residues. The CDR3 nucleotides are TGCGCCAGCAGCTTGTCTAGCGGGAGTGAAGAGACCCAGTACTTC. It encodes CASSLSSGSEETQYF.

The gene calls are TRBV19 and TRBJ1-1; TRBD1 might be the D (5 bases). CDR1 and CDR2 (germline): LNHDA, SQIVND (reference sequence). This CDR3 has 16 amino acids. V lost 7 bases and J 2 bases, leaving 20 bases between the germline ends. The CDR3 sequence: CASTLGVTFGNTEAFF. CDR3 DNA: TGTGCCAGTACCTTAGGGGTAACCTTTGGAAACACTGAAGCTTTCTTT.

In regard to this clone: The junction departs from the called germline gene at one end, perhaps through a read error. The chain has TRBV4-2 and TRBJ1-4, with 7 bases identical to TRBD1. The CDR3 loop spans 13 amino acids. Per the germline V gene, CDR1 is LGHNA and CDR2 is YNFKEQ. CDR3 coding DNA: TGTGCCAGCAGCCAAGATCGAGTGACAGGGTCCCTTTTT. As protein: CASSQDRVTGSLF.

This clone turned up a few times. The CDR3 loop is CASSTQGGNTEAFF. CDR3 nucleotide sequence: TGCGCCAGCAGCACACAGGGGGGGAACACTGAAGCTTTCTTT. The J gene is TRBJ1-1, the V gene TRBV5-1; 8 nucleotides agree with TRBD1. Unmatched junction bases numbered 3, after V lost 4 bases and J lost 1 base. The CDR3 is made up of 14 amino acids. Looked up from germline, CDR1 is SGHRS and CDR2 is YFSETQ. The whole variable domain, filled in from reference TRBV5-1 and TRBJ1-1, reads KAGVTQTPRYLIKTRGQQVTLSCSPISGHRSVSWYQQTPGQGLQFLFEYFSETQRNKGNFPGRFSGRQFSNSRSEMNVSTLELGDSALYLCASSTQGGNTEAFFGQGTRLTVV.

The V call is TRBV30, the J call TRBJ2-7, with TRBD2 as a possible D gene (6 bases). V was cut by 3 bases and J by 5 bases, with 17 bases left in between. The CDR3 sequence is 14 residues long. Germline CDR1 reads GTSNPN; CDR2 reads SVGIG (reference sequence). For the CDR3, the DNA is TGTGCCTGGAGAGTATCGGGGGTGGGGAACGAGCAGTACTTC. It yields the protein CAWRVSGVGNEQYF.

J is TRBJ2-3 and V is TRBV2; D unclear. V was shortened by 5 bases and J by 5 bases, with 14 bases between the two germline ends. The CDR3 has 14 amino acids. CDR1 is SNHLY, CDR2 FYNNEI, per germline. CDR3 protein: CASSQSTTKDTQYF. Written as DNA, the CDR3 is TGTGCCAGCAGTCAATCCACCACAAAAGATACGCAGTATTTT.

The chain joins TRBV5-1 to TRBJ2-7; TRBD1 matches 10 bases. After removal of 4 bases from V and 6 bases from J, the junction contained 7 bases not matched to a gene. The CDR3 runs to 14 residues. Germline V gene lookup returns CDR1 SGHRS and CDR2 YFSETQ. CDR3 residues: CASSGPGTGVEQYF. DNA of the CDR3: TGCGCCAGCAGCGGACCCGGGACAGGGGTCGAGCAGTACTTC.

Here the CDR3 DNA reads TGCGCCAGCAAGGACAGGGGGAGAACTAATGAAAAACTGTTTTTT. Translation gives CASKDRGRTNEKLFF. The chain couples TRBV5-1 to TRBJ1-4; 10 nucleotides align to TRBD1. With 6 bases clipped from V and 1 base from J, the junction kept 3 bases outside the gene matches. CDR3 length equals 15 residues. Germline V gives CDR1 SGHRS, CDR2 YFSETQ.

J is TRBJ2-5 and V is TRBV29-1; tentatively, D is TRBD2 (6 bases). CDR1 SQVTM and CDR2 ANQGSEA come from the germline V gene. V lost 7 bases to trimming and J lost 6 bases, with 18 bases between them. The CDR3 covers 13 residues. CDR3 nucleotide sequence: TGCAGCGGGAGGCAGGGAGGTGGGCAGACCCAGTACTTC. Its protein product is CSGRQGGGQTQYF.

This chain uses TRBV5-6 with TRBJ2-7; D unresolved. The CDR3 has 14 residues. Germline CDR1 and CDR2: SGHDT and YYEEEE. V lost 4 bases and J 3 bases, leaving 14 bases between the germline ends. The chain's CDR3 is CASSPDTLDYEQYF. CDR3 nucleotides: TGTGCCAGCAGCCCCGACACGTTGGACTACGAGCAGTACTTC.

CDR3 nucleotides: TGCGCCAGCAGCCAAGATAGCGCAGCTCCCCTCTACGAGCAGTACTTC. Translation gives CASSQDSAAPLYEQYF. This sequence joins TRBV4-1 and TRBJ2-7; a weak D match, TRBD2 (5 bases). CDR3 size: 16 residues. Germline V gives CDR1 MGHRA, CDR2 YSYEKL. Trimming took off 0 bases at V and 3 bases at J, with 15 bases between the two ends.

The chain has TRBV9 and TRBJ2-2, with 12 bases matching TRBD2. Germline CDR1 SGDLS, CDR2 YYNGEE. The CDR3 runs 17 residues. The ends lost 4 bases at V and 5 bases at J; junction bases unmatched: 9. The DNA for the CDR3 is TGTGCCAGCAGCCGGACTAGCGGGGCCCCGGGGACCGGGGAGCTGTTTTTT. This gives the protein CASSRTSGAPGTGELFF.

This clone was found a few times. The chain couples TRBV18 to TRBJ2-7; possibly TRBD2 for D (6 bases). CDR1 KGHSH and CDR2 LQKENI come from the germline V gene. There are 11 residues in the CDR3. V was trimmed by 5 bases and J by 4 bases, leaving 6 bases between them. As DNA, the CDR3 is TGTGCCAGCTCAGGGGGGTACGAGCAGTACTTC. It yields the protein CASSGGYEQYF.

The chain recombines TRBV6-5 with TRBJ2-1, with TRBD1 matching 12 bases. The CDR3 has 13 amino acids. Trimming took 6 bases from V and 12 from J; bases not matched to a gene: 6. Germline CDR1 is MNHEY and CDR2 is SVGAGI. CDR3 region: CASRRDRGLAQFF. The CDR3 nucleotides read TGTGCCAGCAGGAGGGACAGGGGGCTTGCGCAGTTCTTC.

The gene calls are TRBV4-1 and TRBJ1-4; D is perhaps TRBD1 (6 bases). Trimming stripped 0 bases from V and 11 bases from J, with 16 bases between. Germline V gene sequence: CDR1 MGHRA, CDR2 YSYEKL. The CDR3 has 15 amino acids. The CDR3 spells CASSQDHGDQGKLFF. CDR3 DNA sequence: TGCGCCAGCAGCCAAGATCACGGGGACCAGGGGAAACTGTTTTTT.

The chain uses TRBV6-1 and TRBJ1-5; 8 bases line up with TRBD1. The ends lost 0 bases at V and 2 bases at J; junction bases unmatched: 9. The CDR3 is 18 amino acids. CDR1 and CDR2 from the germline V gene are MNHNS and SASEGT. CDR3 nucleotide sequence: TGTGCCAGCAGTGAAGCCCGGACAGGGCGAGGGGGCAATCAGCCCCAGCATTTT. Translated: CASSEARTGRGGNQPQHF.

J is TRBJ2-7 and V is TRBV2; perhaps TRBD1 as D (6 bases). The CDR3 covers 13 residues. The V gene's germline CDR1 is SNHLY and CDR2 FYNNEI. V was cut by 7 bases and J by 7 bases, with 17 bases left in between. The CDR3 region is CASTGTPAGEQYF. The CDR3 DNA is TGTGCCAGCACCGGGACACCCGCTGGGGAGCAGTACTTC.

This chain uses TRBV19 with TRBJ1-2, with TRBD1 as a possible D gene (6 bases). The V gene lost 6 bases and the J gene lost 2 bases, with 7 bases spanning the gap. Germline V gene data show CDR1 as LNHDA and CDR2 as SQIVND (reference sequence). CDR3 size: 12 residues. The CDR3 DNA follows: TGTGCCAGTAGAGGACAGAACTATGGCTACACCTTC. This sequence encodes CASRGQNYGYTF.

This sequence joins TRBV27 and TRBJ2-2; TRBD2 agrees at 10 bases. The V gene's germline CDR1 is MNHEY and CDR2 SMNVEV (reference sequence). CDR3 length: 20 amino acids. Unmatched junction bases numbered 17, after V lost 2 bases and J lost 5 bases. The CDR3 reads CASSLRTGTSDTLWTGELFF. DNA of the CDR3: TGTGCCAGCAGTTTACGTACCGGGACTAGCGACACCCTATGGACCGGGGAGCTGTTTTTT.

This clone was counted once. The CDR3: CASSFAPGEQYF. CDR3 nucleotide sequence: TGTGCCAGCAGCTTTGCCCCGGGGGAGCAGTACTTC. The genes are TRBV5-4 and TRBJ2-7, with D possibly TRBD2 on 5 matching bases. Trimming left V 2 bases short and J 7 bases short, with 10 bases between. The CDR3 is made up of 12 amino acids. The germline CDR1 and CDR2 sequences are SGHNT and YYREEE (reference sequence).

J is TRBJ2-7 and V is TRBV6-5; TRBD1 matches at 9 bases. The V gene end was trimmed by 7 bases and the J gene end by 5 bases; junction bases not matched to a gene: 9. Germline lookup yields CDR1 MNHEY and CDR2 SVGAGI. The CDR3 length is 14 residues. CDR3 in amino acids: CASTSGTGLNEQYF. CDR3 coding DNA: TGTGCCAGCACCTCCGGGACAGGGTTAAACGAGCAGTACTTC.

The V call is TRBV5-1, the J call TRBJ2-6, with D possibly matching TRBD1 (5 bases). Between the trimmed V and J ends, which lost 0 bases and 2 bases, there was a span of 12 bases. The CDR3 has 17 amino acids. Germline CDR1 is SGHRS and CDR2 is YFSETQ. CDR3 residues: CASSLAGRVAGANVLTF. The CDR3 nucleotides are TGCGCCAGCAGCTTGGCCGGCAGGGTAGCTGGGGCCAACGTCCTGACTTTC.

The chain joins TRBV3-1 (or the pseudogene TRBV3-2) to TRBJ1-5; possibly TRBD1 for D (6 bases). This CDR3 has 14 residues. Trimming removed 3 bases from V and 4 bases from J, with 10 bases in between. The germline gives CDR1 LGHDT, CDR2 YNNKEL (reference sequence). The CDR3 coding sequence is TGTGCCAGCAGCCAGAACAGGGATAATCAGCCCCAGCATTTT. Its translation is CASSQNRDNQPQHF.

The chain uses TRBV5-6 and TRBJ2-7, with TRBD1 as a possible D gene (5 bases). Germline lookup yields CDR1 SGHDT and CDR2 YYEEEE. CDR3 size: 13 residues. V was trimmed by 3 bases and J by 7 bases, leaving 14 bases between them. The DNA for the CDR3 is TGTGCCAGCAGCTCCAGGCAGGGAAATGAGCAGTACTTC. It codes for CASSSRQGNEQYF. The variable domain in full, with the rest retrieved from reference TRBV5-6 and TRBJ2-7, is DAGVTQSPTHLIKTRGQQVTLRCSPKSGHDTVSWYQQALGQGPQFIFQYYEEEERQRGNFPDRFSGHQFPNYSSELNVNALLLGDSALYLCASSSRQGNEQYFGPGTRLTVT.

The chain joins TRBV13 to TRBJ2-6; D is possibly TRBD1 (5 bases). The germline V gene encodes CDR1 PRHDT and CDR2 FYEKMQ (reference sequence). The CDR3 runs to 17 residues. V lost 4 bases, J lost 1 base, and 14 bases lay in between. The CDR3: CASSSHRWGSGANVLTF. The CDR3 region has the DNA TGTGCCAGCAGCTCCCACAGGTGGGGATCTGGGGCCAACGTCCTGACTTTC.